These 7 T cell receptor beta chains were sequenced from one sample in a study of T cell responses to AZD1222 COVID-19 vaccine (dated by TCRdb to 2020 to 2023). The sample's time point label, in plain terms: baseline before first vaccination. The library was generated by the immunoSEQ multiplex PCR assay. TCRdb obtained this table from immuneACCESS and retained in-frame rearrangements with V and J assigned. These tables miss some clones; where compared with another copy, unresolved V genes account for less than half of the shortfall, and the remainder is unexplained. Within this sample are 100,000 or so clones, with roughly 84% of them counted one time only. The top ten clones comprise roughly 14% of the sample. This material consisted of peripheral blood, taken on day 0 of AZD1222 vaccination. The origin of the receptors is an adult in good health.

This clone was recorded a few times. The chain carries TRBV9 and TRBJ2-2; a possible D gene is TRBD1 (7 bases). The CDR3 is 17 amino acids. Trimming left V 4 bases short and J 6 bases short, with 22 bases between. The germline V gene encodes CDR1 SGDLS and CDR2 YYNGEE. CDR3 loop: CASSSPGGFRLSGELFF. In nucleotides, the CDR3 is TGTGCCAGCAGCTCTCCAGGGGGGTTCAGACTGTCCGGGGAGCTGTTTTTT.

This clone was found once. This chain links TRBV5-1 with TRBJ2-7, with TRBD1 as a possible D gene (5 bases). CDR3 length: 13 residues. CDR1 and CDR2 from the germline V gene are SGHRS and YFSETQ. V was pared by 0 bases and J by 3 bases, with 7 bases between. The CDR3 region is CASSLVTDYEQYF. Written as DNA, the CDR3 is TGCGCCAGCAGCTTGGTGACAGACTACGAGCAGTACTTC.

The chain has TRBV21-1 and TRBJ2-7; the table calls TRBD1, which could not be checked here. TRBV21-1 is labeled a pseudogene. CDR3 length equals 16 residues. Here the CDR3 reads CASSRDPGQTTYEQYF. The CDR3 DNA reads TGTGCCAGCAGCAGGGATCCGGGACAGACGACCTACGAGCAGTACTTC.

This rearrangement joins TRBV19 to TRBJ2-5, with D possibly matching TRBD1 (8 bases). CDR3 length: 14 residues. The germline V gene has CDR1 LNHDA and CDR2 SQIVND (reference sequence). With 10 bases removed from V and 9 bases from J, the gap between germline ends came to 24 bases. CDR3 residues: CATGDRGGGEAQYF. As DNA, the CDR3 is TGTGCCACTGGAGACAGGGGCGGGGGTGAGGCCCAGTACTTC.

This CDR3 is CASSQDRGATNEKLFF. The DNA for the CDR3 is TGCGCCAGCAGCCAAGATCGCGGGGCAACTAATGAAAAACTGTTTTTT. The chain joins TRBV4-3 to TRBJ1-4; no definite D call. The CDR3 extends over 16 amino acids. Germline assignment: CDR1 LGHNA and CDR2 YSLEER. V was shortened by 0 bases and J by 0 bases, with 8 bases between the two germline ends.

This chain connects TRBV5-6 to TRBJ2-3; 9 bases match TRBD1. The CDR3 has 15 residues. Germline V gene sequence: CDR1 SGHDT, CDR2 YYEEEE. Trimming at V came to 1 base and at J to 3 bases, leaving 3 bases not matched to a gene. This CDR3 reads CASSLYGQGTDTQYF. CDR3 in DNA: TGTGCCAGCAGCTTGTATGGACAGGGGACAGATACGCAGTATTTT.

This chain links TRBV7-2 with TRBJ2-2; D is uncertain. Germline assignment: CDR1 SGHTA and CDR2 FQGNSA. V gave up 0 bases and J gave up 0 bases, with 8 bases separating them. The CDR3 has 16 residues. The CDR3 DNA sequence: TGTGCCAGCAGCTTAGCCCCAGCCGCGAACACCGGGGAGCTGTTTTTT. Translating gives CASSLAPAANTGELFF.